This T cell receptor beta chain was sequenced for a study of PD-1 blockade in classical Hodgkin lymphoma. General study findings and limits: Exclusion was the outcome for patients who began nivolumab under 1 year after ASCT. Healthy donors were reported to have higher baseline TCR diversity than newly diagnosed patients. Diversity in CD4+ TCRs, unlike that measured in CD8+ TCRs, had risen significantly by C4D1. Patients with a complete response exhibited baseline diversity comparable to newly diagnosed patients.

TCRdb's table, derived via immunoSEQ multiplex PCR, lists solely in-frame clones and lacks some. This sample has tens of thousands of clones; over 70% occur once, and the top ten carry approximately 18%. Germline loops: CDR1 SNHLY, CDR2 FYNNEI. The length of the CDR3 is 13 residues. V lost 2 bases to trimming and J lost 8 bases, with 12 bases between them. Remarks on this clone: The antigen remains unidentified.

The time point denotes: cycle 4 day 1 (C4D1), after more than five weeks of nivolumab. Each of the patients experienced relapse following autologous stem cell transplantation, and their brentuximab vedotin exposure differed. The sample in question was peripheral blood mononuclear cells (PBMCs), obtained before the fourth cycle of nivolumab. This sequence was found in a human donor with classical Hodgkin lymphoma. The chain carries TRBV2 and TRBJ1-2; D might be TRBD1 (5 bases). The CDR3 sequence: CASSELGAGGYTF. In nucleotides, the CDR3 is TGTGCCAGCAGTGAATTAGGTGCAGGGGGCTACACCTTC.